Reported below is one TCR beta chain. Its antigen is as yet unknown. These data come from a study of cytomegalovirus exposure and HLA in healthy donors. TCRdb's table, derived via immunoSEQ multiplex PCR, lists solely in-frame clones and lacks some. The sample holds 95,000 to 120,000 clones, 90% to 97% seen once. Trimming shortened V by 6 bases and J by 0 bases, and 12 bases separated the two germline ends. Per germline, CDR1 MGHRA and CDR2 YSYEKL. CDR3 length equals 15 residues. Study results and limitations: Reportedly, diagnosis of cytomegalovirus status by the classifier showed high specificity and sensitivity. The listing of roughly 160 TCR beta chains classed them as cytomegalovirus-associated.

The source is a woman aged 18 to 35 in good health and CMV-seronegative. V usage is TRBV4-1 and J usage is TRBJ1-5; a weak D match, TRBD1 (6 bases). The sample consisted of PBMCs. CDR3 nucleotide sequence: TGCGCCAGCAGAAGGGACATTAATAGCAATCAGCCCCAGCATTTT. It specifies CASRRDINSNQPQHF.